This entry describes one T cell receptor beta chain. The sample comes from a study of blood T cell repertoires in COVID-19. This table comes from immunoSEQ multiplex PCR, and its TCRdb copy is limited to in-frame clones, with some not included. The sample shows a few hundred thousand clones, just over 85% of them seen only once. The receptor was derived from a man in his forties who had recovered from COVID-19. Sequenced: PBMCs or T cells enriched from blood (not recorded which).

CDR3 coding DNA: TGTGCGCTACCCGGGGGGTCGGGGGAGCAGTACTTC. Translating gives CALPGGSGEQYF. The rearrangement uses TRBV6-5 and TRBJ2-7; the match to TRBD2 covers 7 bases. The germline CDR1 and CDR2 sequences are MNHEY and SVGAGI. The CDR3 runs 12 residues.